These T cell receptor beta chains were read from a single sample in a study of T cells after yellow fever vaccination. Via MiXCR, TCRdb re-called the 5' RACE reads, giving one row per CDR3 protein. This table has about 400,000 distinct CDR3 sequences, roughly 6.1% appearing once. The sequencing here drew on PBMCs, taken 5 days after the yellow fever booster vaccination. The receptors here all came from a man aged 25 to 45 who received the YFV17D yellow fever vaccine. Each CDR3 is given with its conserved first and last residue. A D gene is named only where the DNA matches it firmly. Some rows have no size entry. The others give once, few or many, or a class for an expanded clone.

CDR3aa: CASSASAYYGYTF; CDR3nt: TGTGCCAGCAGTGCGTCAGCTTACTATGGCTACACCTTC; len: 13; j_gene: TRBJ1-2; abundance: few; d_gene: .; v_gene: TRBV7-9
CDR3aa: CASSQMFGIQETQYF; CDR3nt: TGTGCCAGCAGCCAAATGTTCGGAATACAAGAGACCCAGTACTTC; len: 15; j_gene: TRBJ2-5; abundance: few; d_gene: .; v_gene: TRBV3-1
CDR3aa: CASMPQYNEQFF; CDR3nt: TGTGCCAGCATGCCCCAATACAATGAGCAGTTCTTC; len: 12; j_gene: TRBJ2-1; abundance: many; d_gene: .; v_gene: TRBV5-5
CDR3aa: CASSLGYGSMNTEAFF; CDR3nt: TGTGCCAGCAGCCTGGGTTACGGTTCCATGAACACTGAAGCTTTCTTT; len: 16; j_gene: TRBJ1-1; abundance: .; d_gene: .; v_gene: TRBV5-4
CDR3aa: CSARTLGQAKNIQYF; CDR3nt: TGCAGTGCTAGGACGTTAGGGCAAGCCAAAAACATTCAGTACTTC; len: 15; j_gene: TRBJ2-4; abundance: many; d_gene: .; v_gene: TRBV20-1
CDR3aa: CASSKSRTSGSADTQYF; CDR3nt: TGTGCCAGCAGCAAGTCCCGGACTAGCGGGAGTGCAGATACGCAGTATTTT; len: 17; j_gene: TRBJ2-3; abundance: .; d_gene: .; v_gene: TRBV21-1
CDR3aa: CASSLGQVTTYEQYF; CDR3nt: TGTGCCAGCAGCTTGGGACAGGTCACGACCTACGAGCAGTACTTC; len: 15; j_gene: TRBJ2-7; abundance: few; d_gene: .; v_gene: TRBV5-4
CDR3aa: CSAPPDSFNSPLHF; CDR3nt: TGCAGTGCCCCTCCGGACAGTTTCAATTCACCCCTCCACTTT; len: 14; j_gene: TRBJ1-6; abundance: many; d_gene: .; v_gene: TRBV20-1
CDR3aa: CASSSQQGFDTQYF; CDR3nt: TGTGCCAGCAGCTCGCAACAGGGGTTCGATACGCAGTATTTT; len: 14; j_gene: TRBJ2-3; abundance: .; d_gene: TRBD1; v_gene: TRBV13
CDR3aa: CASSPDRLSSYEQYF; CDR3nt: TGTGCCAGCAGCCCCGACCGTTTGAGCTCCTACGAGCAGTACTTC; len: 15; j_gene: TRBJ2-7; abundance: many; d_gene: .; v_gene: TRBV7-2
CDR3aa: CASSSQVEPSGYYEQYF; CDR3nt: TGTGCCAGCAGTTCCCAAGTGGAACCTAGCGGGTACTACGAGCAGTACTTC; len: 17; j_gene: TRBJ2-7; abundance: few; d_gene: TRBD2; v_gene: TRBV28
CDR3aa: CASSLRGELANEQFF; CDR3nt: TGCGCCAGCAGCTTGAGGGGGGAGCTGGCAAATGAGCAGTTCTTC; len: 15; j_gene: TRBJ2-1; abundance: many; d_gene: .; v_gene: TRBV5-1
CDR3aa: CASSSIPGQPQHF; CDR3nt: TGTGCCAGCAGCTCTATACCGGGTCAGCCCCAGCATTTT; len: 13; j_gene: TRBJ1-5; abundance: .; d_gene: .; v_gene: TRBV7-2
CDR3aa: CASSPALLPSNEQFF; CDR3nt: TGTGCCAGCAGCCCCGCGCTCCTCCCCTCCAATGAGCAGTTCTTC; len: 15; j_gene: TRBJ2-1; abundance: .; d_gene: .; v_gene: TRBV5-6
CDR3aa: CASSPTDVANEKLFF; CDR3nt: TGTGCCAGCTCACCGACTGATGTCGCTAATGAAAAACTGTTTTTT; len: 15; j_gene: TRBJ1-4; abundance: few; d_gene: .; v_gene: TRBV18
CDR3aa: CSVVDRDYEQYF; CDR3nt: TGCAGCGTTGTGGACAGGGACTACGAGCAGTACTTC; len: 12; j_gene: TRBJ2-7; abundance: .; d_gene: TRBD1; v_gene: TRBV29-1
CDR3aa: CASSKWGTDEQFF; CDR3nt: TGTGCCAGCAGTAAGTGGGGGACCGATGAGCAGTTCTTC; len: 13; j_gene: TRBJ2-1; abundance: few; d_gene: .; v_gene: TRBV6-4
CDR3aa: CASSLRGGETEAFF; CDR3nt: TGCGCCAGCAGCTTACGAGGGGGAGAGACTGAAGCTTTCTTT; len: 14; j_gene: TRBJ1-1; abundance: few; d_gene: .; v_gene: TRBV5-1
CDR3aa: CAWSVFGFEQYF; CDR3nt: TGTGCCTGGAGTGTTTTCGGTTTCGAGCAGTACTTC; len: 12; j_gene: TRBJ2-7; abundance: many; d_gene: .; v_gene: TRBV30
CDR3aa: CSASLRQREGLYEQYF; CDR3nt: TGCAGTGCTAGTCTCCGGCAGCGGGAGGGCCTGTACGAGCAGTACTTC; len: 16; j_gene: TRBJ2-7; abundance: .; d_gene: TRBD2; v_gene: TRBV20-1
CDR3aa: CASRSLQFSSGTRGTGELFF; CDR3nt: TGTGCCAGCAGATCACTTCAATTTTCGTCCGGGACTAGAGGCACCGGGGAGCTGTTTTTT; len: 20; j_gene: TRBJ2-2; abundance: many; d_gene: TRBD2; v_gene: TRBV6-5
CDR3aa: CATTVGWTQYF; CDR3nt: TGTGCCACCACAGTTGGGTGGACCCAGTACTTC; len: 11; j_gene: TRBJ2-5; abundance: few; d_gene: .; v_gene: TRBV6-5
CDR3aa: CATNSDTGELFF; CDR3nt: TGTGCCACCAACAGTGACACCGGGGAGCTGTTTTTT; len: 12; j_gene: TRBJ2-2; abundance: many; d_gene: .; v_gene: TRBV28
CDR3aa: CASHPGWSAQETQYF; CDR3nt: TGCGCCAGCCACCCGGGGTGGAGCGCACAAGAGACCCAGTACTTC; len: 15; j_gene: TRBJ2-5; abundance: many; d_gene: .; v_gene: TRBV5-1
CDR3aa: CASSRTANQETQYF; CDR3nt: TGCGCCAGCAGCCGGACAGCAAACCAAGAGACCCAGTACTTC; len: 14; j_gene: TRBJ2-5; abundance: .; d_gene: .; v_gene: TRBV5-1
CDR3aa: CATLSGSSYNEQFF; CDR3nt: TGTGCCACCCTGAGCGGGAGCTCCTACAATGAGCAGTTCTTC; len: 14; j_gene: TRBJ2-1; abundance: few; d_gene: TRBD2; v_gene: TRBV6-1
CDR3aa: CASSSEGGRSAEAFF; CDR3nt: TGCGCCAGCAGCTCGGAAGGAGGCCGAAGCGCTGAAGCTTTCTTT; len: 15; j_gene: TRBJ1-1; abundance: many; d_gene: .; v_gene: TRBV5-1
CDR3aa: CASSQARTGDEAFF; CDR3nt: TGTGCCAGCAGCCAAGCCCGAACTGGCGATGAAGCTTTCTTT; len: 14; j_gene: TRBJ1-1; abundance: few; d_gene: .; v_gene: TRBV4-2
CDR3aa: CASSPGGRQDTQYF; CDR3nt: TGTGCCAGCTCCCCCGGGGGTCGTCAAGATACGCAGTATTTT; len: 14; j_gene: TRBJ2-3; abundance: many; d_gene: .; v_gene: TRBV12-3/TRBV12-4
CDR3aa: CSVVQGERAETQYF; CDR3nt: TGCAGCGTTGTGCAGGGGGAGCGCGCGGAGACCCAGTACTTC; len: 14; j_gene: TRBJ2-5; abundance: .; d_gene: TRBD1; v_gene: TRBV29-1
CDR3aa: CASNSRQQETQYF; CDR3nt: TGTGCCAGCAACTCTAGACAGCAAGAGACCCAGTACTTC; len: 13; j_gene: TRBJ2-5; abundance: many; d_gene: .; v_gene: TRBV6-1
CDR3aa: CASSVTSGSTDTQYF; CDR3nt: TGTGCCAGCAGTGTGACTAGCGGGTCCACAGATACGCAGTATTTT; len: 15; j_gene: TRBJ2-3; abundance: many; d_gene: TRBD2; v_gene: TRBV6-2/TRBV6-3
CDR3aa: CSAILDPGREQYF; CDR3nt: TGCAGTGCGATACTAGACCCGGGGCGCGAGCAGTACTTC; len: 13; j_gene: TRBJ2-7; abundance: many; d_gene: .; v_gene: TRBV20-1
CDR3aa: CSARPAREGLEQYF; CDR3nt: TGCAGTGCTAGACCAGCGCGGGAGGGCCTCGAGCAGTACTTC; len: 14; j_gene: TRBJ2-7; abundance: .; d_gene: TRBD2; v_gene: TRBV20-1
CDR3aa: CASSIRGGNPGANVLTF; CDR3nt: TGTGCCAGTAGTATCAGGGGGGGGAATCCTGGGGCCAACGTCCTGACTTTC; len: 17; j_gene: TRBJ2-6; abundance: .; d_gene: .; v_gene: TRBV19
CDR3aa: CAIGAGAYEQYF; CDR3nt: TGTGCCATCGGAGCGGGAGCCTACGAGCAGTACTTC; len: 12; j_gene: TRBJ2-7; abundance: many; d_gene: TRBD2; v_gene: TRBV10-3
CDR3aa: CAISDWEGGQGDEQYF; CDR3nt: TGTGCCATCAGTGATTGGGAAGGAGGGCAGGGAGACGAGCAGTACTTC; len: 16; j_gene: TRBJ2-7; abundance: many; d_gene: .; v_gene: TRBV10-3
CDR3aa: CAAKEAGWDNEQFF; CDR3nt: TGTGCCGCCAAGGAGGCAGGGTGGGACAATGAGCAGTTCTTC; len: 14; j_gene: TRBJ2-1; abundance: many; d_gene: .; v_gene: TRBV5-6
CDR3aa: CASSLKVGEGHEQFF; CDR3nt: TGCGCCAGCAGCCTCAAAGTGGGGGAGGGGCATGAGCAGTTCTTC; len: 15; j_gene: TRBJ2-1; abundance: few; d_gene: TRBD2; v_gene: TRBV4-3
CDR3aa: CASSLGQGGPSGYTF; CDR3nt: TGTGCCAGCAGCTTAGGGCAAGGGGGGCCTAGTGGCTACACCTTC; len: 15; j_gene: TRBJ1-2; abundance: .; d_gene: .; v_gene: TRBV7-8
CDR3aa: CASGALPPGRVFSETQYF; CDR3nt: TGTGCTAGTGGTGCCCTCCCCCCCGGCCGTGTATTCTCGGAGACCCAGTACTTC; len: 18; j_gene: TRBJ2-5; abundance: few; d_gene: .; v_gene: TRBV12-5
CDR3aa: CSARGGLLFSYNEQFF; CDR3nt: TGCAGTGCTAGAGGGGGACTGCTCTTCTCCTACAATGAGCAGTTCTTC; len: 16; j_gene: TRBJ2-1; abundance: many; d_gene: .; v_gene: TRBV20-1
CDR3aa: CSAFSAYSYEQYF; CDR3nt: TGCAGTGCGTTTAGCGCTTACTCCTACGAGCAGTACTTC; len: 13; j_gene: TRBJ2-7; abundance: many; d_gene: .; v_gene: TRBV20-1